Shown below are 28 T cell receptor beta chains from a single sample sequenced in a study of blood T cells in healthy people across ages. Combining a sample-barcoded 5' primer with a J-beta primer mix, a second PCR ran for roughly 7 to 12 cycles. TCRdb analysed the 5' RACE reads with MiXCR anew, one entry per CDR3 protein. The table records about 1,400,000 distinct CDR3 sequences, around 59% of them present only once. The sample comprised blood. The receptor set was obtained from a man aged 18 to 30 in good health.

The CDR3 DNA reads as TGTGCCAGCAGTTCCGGGGGACTGGGCAATCAGCCCCAGCATTTT. It translates to CASSSGGLGNQPQHF. This rearrangement joins TRBV12-3 or TRBV12-4 to TRBJ1-5; perhaps TRBD1 as D (5 bases). This CDR3 region has 15 residues. V shed 4 bases and J shed 2 bases, with 12 bases lying between them.

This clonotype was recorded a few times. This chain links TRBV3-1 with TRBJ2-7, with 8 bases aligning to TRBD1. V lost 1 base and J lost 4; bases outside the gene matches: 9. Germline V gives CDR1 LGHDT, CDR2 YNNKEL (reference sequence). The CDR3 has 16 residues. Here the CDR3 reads CASSQVFSRGPYEQYF. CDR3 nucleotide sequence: TGTGCCAGCAGCCAAGTTTTTAGCAGGGGGCCTTACGAGCAGTACTTC.

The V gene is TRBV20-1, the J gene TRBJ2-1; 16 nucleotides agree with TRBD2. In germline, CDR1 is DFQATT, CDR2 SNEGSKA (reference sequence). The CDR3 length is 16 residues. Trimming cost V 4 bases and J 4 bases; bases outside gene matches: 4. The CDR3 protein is CSAMGLAGGPYNEQFF. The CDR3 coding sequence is TGCAGTGCTATGGGACTAGCGGGGGGGCCGTACAATGAGCAGTTCTTC.

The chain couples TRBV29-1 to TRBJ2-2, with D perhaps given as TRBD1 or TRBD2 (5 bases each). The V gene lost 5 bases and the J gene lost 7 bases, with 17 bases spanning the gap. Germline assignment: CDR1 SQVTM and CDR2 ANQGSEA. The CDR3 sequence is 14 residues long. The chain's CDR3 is CSVPVHMRGGELFF. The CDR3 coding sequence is TGCAGCGTTCCGGTACATATGAGGGGCGGGGAGCTGTTTTTT.

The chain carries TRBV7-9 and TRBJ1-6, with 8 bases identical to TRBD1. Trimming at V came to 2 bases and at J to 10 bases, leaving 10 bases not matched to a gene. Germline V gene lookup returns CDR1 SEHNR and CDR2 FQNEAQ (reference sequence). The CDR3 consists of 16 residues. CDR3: CASSLILRDRGSPLHF. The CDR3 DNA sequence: TGTGCCAGCAGCTTAATCCTCCGTGACAGGGGATCACCCCTCCACTTT.

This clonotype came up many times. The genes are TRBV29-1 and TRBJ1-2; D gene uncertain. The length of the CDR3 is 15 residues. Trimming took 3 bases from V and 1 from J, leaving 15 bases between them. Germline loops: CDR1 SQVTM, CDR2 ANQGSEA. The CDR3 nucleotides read TGCAGCGTTGAGGGCGCGACACTCCTTAACTATGGCTACACCTTC. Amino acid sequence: CSVEGATLLNYGYTF.

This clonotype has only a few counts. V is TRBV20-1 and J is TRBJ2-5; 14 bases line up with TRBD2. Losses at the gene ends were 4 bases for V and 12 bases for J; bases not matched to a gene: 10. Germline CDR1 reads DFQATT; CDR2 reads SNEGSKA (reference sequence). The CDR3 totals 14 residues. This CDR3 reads CSATTGTSGGKEYF. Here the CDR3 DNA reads TGCAGTGCTACCACCGGGACTAGCGGGGGTAAGGAGTACTTC.

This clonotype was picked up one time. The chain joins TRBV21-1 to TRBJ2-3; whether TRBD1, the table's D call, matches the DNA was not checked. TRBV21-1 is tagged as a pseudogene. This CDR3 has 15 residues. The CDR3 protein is CASSGGQGGSHTQYF. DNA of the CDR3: TGTGCCAGCAGCGGGGGACAGGGGGGTTCACATACGCAGTATTTT.

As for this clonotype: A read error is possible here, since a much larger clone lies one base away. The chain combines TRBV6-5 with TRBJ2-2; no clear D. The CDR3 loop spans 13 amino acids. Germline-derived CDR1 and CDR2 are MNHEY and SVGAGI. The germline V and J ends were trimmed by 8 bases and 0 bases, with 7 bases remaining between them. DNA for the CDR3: TGTGCCAGCGGTCCCGCGAACACCGGGGAGCTGTTTTTT. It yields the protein CASGPANTGELFF.

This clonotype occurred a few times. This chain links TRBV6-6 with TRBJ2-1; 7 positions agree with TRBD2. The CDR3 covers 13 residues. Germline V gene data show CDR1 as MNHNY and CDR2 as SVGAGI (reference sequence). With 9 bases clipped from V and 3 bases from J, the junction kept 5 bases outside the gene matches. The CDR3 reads CASTGTNYNEQFF. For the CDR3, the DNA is TGTGCCAGTACCGGGACTAACTACAATGAGCAGTTCTTC.

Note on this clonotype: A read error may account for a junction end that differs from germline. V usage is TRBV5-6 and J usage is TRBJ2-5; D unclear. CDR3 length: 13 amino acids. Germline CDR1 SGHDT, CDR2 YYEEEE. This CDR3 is CASSSDLKETRYF. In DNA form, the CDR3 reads TGTGCCAGCAGCTCCGACCTTAAAGAGACCCGGTACTTC.

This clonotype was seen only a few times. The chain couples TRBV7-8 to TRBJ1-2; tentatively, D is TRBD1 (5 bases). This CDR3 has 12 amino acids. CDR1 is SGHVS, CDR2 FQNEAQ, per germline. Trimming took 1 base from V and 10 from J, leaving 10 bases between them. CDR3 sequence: CASSLVTGDYTF. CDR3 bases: TGTGCCAGCAGCTTAGTAACGGGGGACTACACCTTC. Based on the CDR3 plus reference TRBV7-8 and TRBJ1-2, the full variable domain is GAGVSQSPRYKVAKRGQDVALRCDPISGHVSLFWYQQALGQGPEFLTYFQNEAQLDKSGLPSDRFFAERPEGSVSTLKIQRTQQEDSAVYLCASSLVTGDYTFGSGTRLTVV.

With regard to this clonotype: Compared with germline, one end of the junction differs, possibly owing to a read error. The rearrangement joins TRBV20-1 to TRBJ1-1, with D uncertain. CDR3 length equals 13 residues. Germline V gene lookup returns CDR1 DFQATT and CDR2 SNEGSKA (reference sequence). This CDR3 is CSARRSPGTETFF. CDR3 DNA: TGCAGTGCTAGGCGGAGCCCGGGCACTGAAACTTTCTTT.

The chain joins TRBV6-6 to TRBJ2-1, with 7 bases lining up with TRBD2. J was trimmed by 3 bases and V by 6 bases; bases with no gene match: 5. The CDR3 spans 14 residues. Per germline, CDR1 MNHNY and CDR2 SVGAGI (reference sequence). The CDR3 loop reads CASSRTRNYNEQFF. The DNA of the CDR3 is TGTGCCAGCAGCCGGACTAGAAACTACAATGAGCAGTTCTTC.

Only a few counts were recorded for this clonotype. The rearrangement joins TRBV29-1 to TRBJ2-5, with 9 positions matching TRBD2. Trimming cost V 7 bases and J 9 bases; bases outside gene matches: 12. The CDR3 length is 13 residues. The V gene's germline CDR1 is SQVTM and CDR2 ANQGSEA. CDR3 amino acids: CSAWTSALIPQYF. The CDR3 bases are TGCAGCGCGTGGACTAGCGCTCTGATCCCCCAGTACTTC.

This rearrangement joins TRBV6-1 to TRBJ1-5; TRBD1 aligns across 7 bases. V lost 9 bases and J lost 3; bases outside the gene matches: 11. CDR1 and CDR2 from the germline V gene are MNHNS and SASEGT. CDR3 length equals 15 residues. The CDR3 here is CASTSRDSINQPQHF. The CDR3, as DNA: TGTGCCAGTACCTCTAGGGACAGTATCAATCAGCCCCAGCATTTT.

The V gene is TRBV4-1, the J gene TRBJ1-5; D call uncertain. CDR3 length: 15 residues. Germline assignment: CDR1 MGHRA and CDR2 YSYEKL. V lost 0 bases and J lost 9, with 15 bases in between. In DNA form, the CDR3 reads TGCGCCAGCAGCCAAGAACTGTCGGTTCGCGGGCCCCAGCATTTT. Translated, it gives CASSQELSVRGPQHF.

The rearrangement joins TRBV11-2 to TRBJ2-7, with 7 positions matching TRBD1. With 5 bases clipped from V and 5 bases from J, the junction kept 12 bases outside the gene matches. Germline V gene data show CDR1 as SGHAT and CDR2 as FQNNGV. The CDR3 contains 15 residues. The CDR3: CASSLGHRGINEQYF. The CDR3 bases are TGTGCCAGCAGCCTGGGCCACAGGGGTATCAACGAGCAGTACTTC.

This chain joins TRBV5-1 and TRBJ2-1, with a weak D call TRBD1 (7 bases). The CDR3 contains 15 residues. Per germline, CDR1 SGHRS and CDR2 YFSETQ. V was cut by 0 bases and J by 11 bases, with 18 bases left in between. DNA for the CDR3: TGCGCCAGCAGCTTGGTCCAGGGGGGAAACGGCCAGCAGTTCTTC. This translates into CASSLVQGGNGQQFF.

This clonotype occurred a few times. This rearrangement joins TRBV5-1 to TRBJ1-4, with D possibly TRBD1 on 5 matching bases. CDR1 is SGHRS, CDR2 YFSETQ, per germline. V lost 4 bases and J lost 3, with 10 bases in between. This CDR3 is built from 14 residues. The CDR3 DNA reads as TGCGCCAGCAGCCGGGACGGATCTAATGAAAAACTGTTTTTT. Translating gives CASSRDGSNEKLFF. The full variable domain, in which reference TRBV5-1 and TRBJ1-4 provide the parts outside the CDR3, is KAGVTQTPRYLIKTRGQQVTLSCSPISGHRSVSWYQQTPGQGLQFLFEYFSETQRNKGNFPGRFSGRQFSNSRSEMNVSTLELGDSALYLCASSRDGSNEKLFFGSGTQLSVL.

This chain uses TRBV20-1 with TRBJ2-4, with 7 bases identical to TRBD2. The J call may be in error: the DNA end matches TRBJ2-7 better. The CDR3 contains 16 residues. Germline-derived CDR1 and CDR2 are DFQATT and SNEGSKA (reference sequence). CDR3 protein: CSAGPRGGLKTYEQYF. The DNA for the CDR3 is TGCAGTGCTGGCCCCCGGGGAGGGTTGAAAACCTACGAGCAGTACTTC.

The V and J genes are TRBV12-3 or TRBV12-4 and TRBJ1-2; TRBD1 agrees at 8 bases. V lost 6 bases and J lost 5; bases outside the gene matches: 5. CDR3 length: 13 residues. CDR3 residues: CASRKTGVYGYTF. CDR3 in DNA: TGTGCCAGCAGAAAGACAGGGGTTTATGGCTACACCTTC.

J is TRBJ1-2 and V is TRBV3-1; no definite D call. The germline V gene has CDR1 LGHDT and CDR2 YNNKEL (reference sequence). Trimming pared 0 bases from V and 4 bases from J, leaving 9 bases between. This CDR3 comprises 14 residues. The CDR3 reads CASSQDGYGYGYTF. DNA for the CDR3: TGTGCCAGCAGCCAAGATGGGTATGGCTATGGCTACACCTTC.

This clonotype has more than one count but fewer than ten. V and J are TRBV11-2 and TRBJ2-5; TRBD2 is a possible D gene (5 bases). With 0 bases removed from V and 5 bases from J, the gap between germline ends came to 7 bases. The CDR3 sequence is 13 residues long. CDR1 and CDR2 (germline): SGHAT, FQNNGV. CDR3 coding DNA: TGTGCCAGCAGCTTAGACGGGGTGGAGACCCAGTACTTC. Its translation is CASSLDGVETQYF.

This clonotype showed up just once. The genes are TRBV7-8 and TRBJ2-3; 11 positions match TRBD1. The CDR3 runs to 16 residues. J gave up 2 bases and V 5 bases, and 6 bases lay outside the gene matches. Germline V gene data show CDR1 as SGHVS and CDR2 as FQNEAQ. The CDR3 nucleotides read TGTGCCAGCAGCACTGGACAGGGGGCCCACACAGATACGCAGTATTTT. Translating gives CASSTGQGAHTDTQYF.

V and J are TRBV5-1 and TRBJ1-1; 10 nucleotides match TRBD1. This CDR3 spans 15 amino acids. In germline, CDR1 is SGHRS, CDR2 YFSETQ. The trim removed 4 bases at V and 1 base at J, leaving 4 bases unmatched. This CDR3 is CASSERQGANTEAFF. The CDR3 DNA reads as TGCGCCAGCAGCGAACGACAGGGGGCGAACACTGAAGCTTTCTTT.

Here the CDR3 DNA reads TGCAGTTCAACAAGCCTAGCGGAGGCCCAAGAGACCCAGTACTTC. It yields the protein CSSTSLAEAQETQYF. V is TRBV20-1 and J is TRBJ2-5; 7 bases fit TRBD2. The CDR3 sequence is 15 residues long. Trimming removed 8 bases from V and 1 base from J; junction bases left unmatched: 13. Germline CDR1 reads DFQATT; CDR2 reads SNEGSKA (reference sequence).

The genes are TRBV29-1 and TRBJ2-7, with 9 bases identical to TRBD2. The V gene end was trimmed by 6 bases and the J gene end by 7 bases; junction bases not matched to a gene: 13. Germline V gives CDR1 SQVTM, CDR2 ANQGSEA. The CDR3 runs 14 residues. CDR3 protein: CSVILAGLLREQYF. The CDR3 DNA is TGCAGCGTCATACTAGCGGGTTTATTGAGGGAGCAGTACTTC.